These 25 T cell receptor beta chains originate from one sample sequenced in a study of neurological immune-mediated disorders. TCRdb redid the calling of the 5' RACE reads with MiXCR, one entry per CDR3 protein. The sample records about 70,000 distinct CDR3 sequences, 2.5% to 4% being singletons. The sample consisted of PBMCs. Source of these receptors: a woman in her 50s with multiple sclerosis.

This clonotype came up many times. The rearrangement links TRBV5-1 to TRBJ2-1; D not certain. Deletions cut 2 bases from V and 5 bases from J, with 8 bases between. The CDR3 sequence is 13 residues long. Germline V gene sequence: CDR1 SGHRS, CDR2 YFSETQ. The CDR3 loop is CASSFATDNEQFF. Written as DNA, the CDR3 is TGCGCCAGCAGCTTTGCGACGGACAATGAGCAGTTCTTC. Full variable domain (outside the CDR3, taken from reference TRBV5-1 and TRBJ2-1): KAGVTQTPRYLIKTRGQQVTLSCSPISGHRSVSWYQQTPGQGLQFLFEYFSETQRNKGNFPGRFSGRQFSNSRSEMNVSTLELGDSALYLCASSFATDNEQFFGPGTRLTVL.

Ten or more counts support this clonotype. The V call is TRBV7-2, the J call TRBJ2-7, with TRBD1 matching over 7 bases. Trimming took 2 bases from V and 6 from J; bases not matched to a gene: 4. The CDR3 runs 13 residues. Germline lookup yields CDR1 SGHTA and CDR2 FQGNSA. The CDR3 DNA is TGTGCCAGCAGCTTATTGCCAGGGGGCGAGCAGTACTTC. Translation gives CASSLLPGGEQYF. The entire variable domain, with the rest obtained from reference TRBV7-2 and TRBJ2-7, is as follows: GAGVSQSPSNKVTEKGKDVELRCDPISGHTALYWYRQSLGQGLEFLIYFQGNSAPDKSGLPSDRFSAERTGGSVSTLTIQRTQQEDSAVYLCASSLLPGGEQYFGPGTRLTVT.

This clonotype was counted many times. The CDR3 loop is CSPRGGGGELFF. As DNA, the CDR3 is TGCAGTCCCCGCGGGGGGGGCGGGGAGCTGTTTTTT. The chain joins TRBV20-1 to TRBJ2-2, with TRBD2 matching 9 bases. The CDR3 totals 12 residues. V lost 8 bases and J lost 7; bases outside the gene matches: 5. Germline V CDR1 and CDR2: DFQATT, SNEGSKA (reference sequence).

This clonotype was recorded many times. CDR3: CASSPPTLQETQYF. The CDR3 nucleotides read TGTGCCAGCTCACCACCGACACTTCAAGAGACCCAGTACTTC. The chain joins TRBV18 to TRBJ2-5; D gene ambiguous. Trimming took 0 bases from V and 2 from J, leaving 7 bases between them. The CDR3 runs to 14 residues. Germline CDR1 reads KGHSH; CDR2 reads LQKENI.

There are many counts of this clonotype. The chain carries TRBV20-1 and TRBJ2-7, with 7 bases that match TRBD2. Germline CDR1 and CDR2: DFQATT and SNEGSKA (reference sequence). The CDR3 runs 11 residues. The CDR3 reads CSAQLAFEQYV. CDR3 sequence (DNA): TGCAGCGCCCAACTAGCGTTCGAGCAGTACGTC.

This clonotype was seen at least ten times. This chain connects TRBV6-5 to TRBJ1-5; D unresolved. V was trimmed by 6 bases and J by 2 bases, leaving 8 bases between them. The germline V gene has CDR1 MNHEY and CDR2 SVGAGI. The CDR3 loop spans 13 amino acids. The CDR3: CASRGGGNQPQHF. Written as DNA, the CDR3 is TGTGCCAGCAGGGGAGGAGGCAATCAGCCCCAGCATTTT.

Many counts were recorded for this clonotype. The rearrangement uses TRBV5-1 and TRBJ2-2, with no clear D. V dropped 4 bases and J dropped 0 bases, with 7 bases sitting between them. Germline V CDR1 and CDR2: SGHRS, YFSETQ. The CDR3 contains 14 residues. CDR3 loop: CASSIGPNTGELFF. In DNA form, the CDR3 reads TGCGCCAGCAGCATAGGACCGAACACCGGGGAGCTGTTTTTT. Drawing the rest from reference TRBV5-1 and TRBJ2-2, the complete variable domain is KAGVTQTPRYLIKTRGQQVTLSCSPISGHRSVSWYQQTPGQGLQFLFEYFSETQRNKGNFPGRFSGRQFSNSRSEMNVSTLELGDSALYLCASSIGPNTGELFFGEGSRLTVL.

This clonotype was observed many times. The chain joins TRBV6-5 to TRBJ1-6; D may be TRBD1 (6 bases). V lost 6 bases to trimming and J lost 10 bases, with 22 bases between them. The CDR3 is 16 residues long. From germline, CDR1 is MNHEY and CDR2 SVGAGI. CDR3 in amino acids: CASRPGTNRFRSPLHF. DNA of the CDR3: TGTGCCAGCAGGCCCGGGACAAATAGGTTCAGATCACCCCTCCACTTT.

The chain couples TRBV7-2 to TRBJ2-1; the D is unclear. This CDR3 has 11 residues. Trimming pared 5 bases from V and 9 bases from J, leaving 8 bases between. The V gene's germline CDR1 is SGHTA and CDR2 FQGNSA. The CDR3 is CASSPKAEQFF. DNA of the CDR3: TGTGCCAGCAGCCCTAAGGCTGAGCAGTTCTTC.

This clonotype was observed many times. V usage is TRBV7-3 and J usage is TRBJ2-5, with unresolved D. Trimming left V 5 bases short and J 5 bases short, with 12 bases between. Looked up from germline, CDR1 is SGHTA and CDR2 is FQGTGA. The CDR3 is 13 amino acids. CDR3 sequence: CASSQGIGETQYF. The CDR3 DNA reads as TGTGCCAGCAGCCAAGGGATCGGGGAGACCCAGTACTTC.

This clonotype has ten or more counts. This chain links TRBV4-3 with TRBJ2-1, with D tentatively TRBD2 (5 bases). V dropped 0 bases and J dropped 7 bases, with 19 bases sitting between them. Germline CDR1 reads LGHNA; CDR2 reads YSLEER. This CDR3 spans 17 amino acids. CDR3 in DNA: TGCGCCAGCAGCCAAGATTGGGAACTAGTACTCTCGAATGAGCAGTTCTTC. Translation: CASSQDWELVLSNEQFF.

Many counts were recorded for this clonotype. The chain is built from TRBV7-9 and TRBJ2-5; a possible D gene is TRBD2 (6 bases). The CDR3 runs 20 residues. Per germline, CDR1 SEHNR and CDR2 FQNEAQ (reference sequence). Deletions cut 4 bases from V and 3 bases from J, with 30 bases between. CDR3 nucleotide sequence: TGTGCCAGCAGCTCGATATGGGGGGATGAGGAGCGGACTCGTGAAGAGACCCAGTACTTC. Its translation: CASSSIWGDEERTREETQYF.

This clonotype was seen ten or more times. V usage is TRBV20-1 and J usage is TRBJ1-5; no firm D call. The CDR3 loop spans 15 amino acids. CDR1 is DFQATT and CDR2 is SNEGSKA in the germline V gene (reference sequence). Trimming stripped 5 bases from V and 0 bases from J, with 14 bases between. The CDR3 here is CSASLWPNSNQPQHF. CDR3 bases: TGCAGTGCTTCCCTCTGGCCGAATAGCAATCAGCCCCAGCATTTT.

By share, this clonotype counts as medium-sized (0.01 to 0.1%). The V and J genes are TRBV12-3 or TRBV12-4 and TRBJ2-3; D tentatively reads TRBD1 or TRBD2 (5 bases each). The CDR3 is 17 residues long. Trimming cost V 7 bases and J 2 bases, with 22 bases left between them. CDR3 coding DNA: TGTGCCAGCAACCCTAAGATGCTCGGGACCCCCACAGATACGCAGTATTTT. It codes for CASNPKMLGTPTDTQYF.

This clonotype was picked up many times. The chain employs TRBV12-3 or TRBV12-4 and TRBJ2-7, with 7 bases lining up with TRBD1. V lost 5 bases and J lost 3; bases outside the gene matches: 4. This CDR3 has 13 residues. CDR3 protein: CASSPQGIYEQYF. CDR3 DNA: TGTGCCAGCAGTCCACAGGGGATCTACGAGCAGTACTTC.

This clonotype has at least ten counts. V gene TRBV5-1 combines with J gene TRBJ2-5; possible D gene TRBD2, 6 bases. CDR1 and CDR2 from the germline V gene are SGHRS and YFSETQ. Trimming removed 9 bases from V and 1 base from J, with 19 bases in between. The CDR3 consists of 15 residues. DNA of the CDR3: TGCGCCACCGCGGAGGGCCAGGGCCCCCAAGAGACCCAGTACTTC. This sequence encodes CATAEGQGPQETQYF.

This clonotype was found many times. The J gene is TRBJ2-7, the V gene TRBV6-5; tentative D call: TRBD1 (5 bases). From germline, CDR1 is MNHEY and CDR2 SVGAGI. Between the trimmed V and J ends, which lost 2 bases and 1 base, there was a span of 12 bases. The CDR3 consists of 15 residues. CDR3 sequence reads: CASSYRQGGSYEQYV. The DNA for the CDR3 is TGTGCCAGCAGTTACAGGCAGGGTGGGTCCTACGAGCAGTACGTC.

This clonotype appeared many times. CDR3: CSASVTGQETQYF. The CDR3 DNA reads TGCAGTGCTAGCGTGACGGGGCAAGAGACCCAGTACTTC. The V and J genes are TRBV20-1 and TRBJ2-5; maybe TRBD2 (5 bases). Germline CDR1 is DFQATT and CDR2 is SNEGSKA (reference sequence). The CDR3 sequence is 13 residues long. V was pared by 3 bases and J by 2 bases, with 10 bases between.

This clonotype was observed at least ten times. V usage is TRBV5-5 and J usage is TRBJ2-7, with 11 positions matching TRBD1. The germline V gene has CDR1 SGHKS and CDR2 YYEKEE (reference sequence). V trimming: 4 bases; J trimming: 4 bases; junction bases outside the gene matches: 4. The length of the CDR3 is 14 residues. For the CDR3, the DNA is TGTGCCAGCAGCCGGGACAGGGGGATTTACGAGCAGTACTTC. As protein: CASSRDRGIYEQYF.

This clonotype was recorded a few times. A single base separates this from a much larger clone, so it may be a read error. Likely a read error: the CDR3 ends without its conserved phenylalanine or tryptophan. This chain links TRBV20-1 with TRBJ1-6; D is perhaps TRBD1 (6 bases). CDR1 DFQATT and CDR2 SNEGSKA come from the germline V gene (reference sequence). The CDR3 is 12 residues long. Between the trimmed V and J ends, which lost 5 bases and 8 bases, there was a span of 10 bases. CDR3: CSAGRTDSPLHC. The CDR3 bases are TGCAGTGCTGGCCGGACAGATTCACCCCTCCACTGT.

This clonotype was found many times. This chain uses TRBV10-3 with TRBJ1-5, with D hard to call. CDR3 length: 16 residues. Germline V gene data show CDR1 as ENHRY and CDR2 as SYGVKD. The ends were cut back, 6 bases at V and 3 bases at J, with 18 bases in the middle. CDR3 in amino acids: CAISPHGVRNNQPQHF. The CDR3 DNA reads as TGTGCCATCAGCCCCCATGGGGTCCGGAACAATCAGCCCCAGCATTTT.

The chain combines TRBV19 with TRBJ1-5, with 9 positions matching TRBD1. The CDR3 has 14 amino acids. The V gene end was trimmed by 5 bases and the J gene end by 7 bases; junction bases not matched to a gene: 6. Germline V gene sequence: CDR1 LNHDA, CDR2 SQIVND (reference sequence). In DNA, the CDR3 is TGTGCCAGTAGTTCAGACAGGGGGAGGCAGCCCCAGCATTTT. It specifies CASSSDRGRQPQHF.

This clonotype has a count of ten or more. The J gene is TRBJ2-2, the V gene TRBV18; D call uncertain. The germline V gene has CDR1 KGHSH and CDR2 LQKENI. Trimming pared 0 bases from V and 2 bases from J, leaving 4 bases between. CDR3 length: 14 residues. The CDR3 loop reads CASSPPLNTGELFF. In nucleotides, the CDR3 is TGTGCCAGCTCACCACCTTTAAACACCGGGGAGCTGTTTTTT.

This clonotype was counted at least ten times. The chain joins TRBV12-3 or TRBV12-4 to TRBJ2-1; 7 bases fit TRBD2. The CDR3 consists of 16 residues. V shed 5 bases and J 3 bases; nucleotides not matched to a gene: 10. The CDR3 nucleotides read TGTGCCAGCAGTCCCTCGGGACTATACGACTACAATGAGCAGTTCTTC. Amino acid sequence: CASSPSGLYDYNEQFF.

This clonotype was observed at least ten times. This CDR3 reads CASSFLGEGNYEQYV. CDR3 coding DNA: TGTGCCAGCAGTTTTTTGGGGGAGGGGAACTACGAGCAGTACGTC. The chain couples TRBV12-3 or TRBV12-4 to TRBJ2-7; 7 bases align to TRBD2. This CDR3 comprises 15 residues. V lost 3 bases, J lost 3 bases, and 8 bases stayed unmatched.